The source of this T cell receptor beta chain is a study of T cells in Graves' hyperthyroidism and ophthalmopathy. Researchers amplified the TCR beta CDR3 regions from RNA transcripts. An initial round of RT-PCR targeting the TCR CDR3 relied on the HTBI primer set. TCRdb reprocessed the multiplex PCR reads via MiXCR and lists one record per CDR3 protein. The top ten hold roughly 10% of the sample, which has hundreds of thousands of distinct CDR3 sequences, 14% seen once. Trimming cost V 2 bases and J 8 bases, with 13 bases left between them. The CDR3 extends over 13 amino acids. CDR1 is SNHLY, CDR2 FYNNEI, per germline. This sample holds PBMCs from roughly 10 ml fresh peripheral blood.

Source material: blood. The clonotype originates from a woman between 18 and 29 years old with Graves' hyperthyroidism. The chain combines TRBV2 with TRBJ2-7; possible D gene TRBD1, 6 bases. CDR3 residues: CASSEIIGDKQYF. The CDR3 DNA is TGTGCCAGCAGTGAAATCATCGGGGACAAGCAGTACTTC.